Shown below are 15 T cell receptor beta chains from a single sample sequenced in a study of post-analysis software for immune sequencing data. Researchers reported that TCR beta cDNA libraries carried unique molecular identifiers. TCRdb recomputed calls from the PCR reads with MiXCR, one row per CDR3 protein. In the table there are roughly 800,000 distinct CDR3 sequences, 30% of which are singletons. These receptors are not linked to any known antigen. Study-wide results and caveats: Among a handful of TRBV segments more frequent in patients than controls were TRBV5-6, TRBV5-1 and TRBV20-1.

The specimen was blood. Receptors originate from a girl between 5 and 17 years old with multiple sclerosis.

J is TRBJ1-1 and V is TRBV7-9; 9 bases are shared with TRBD1. Germline lookup yields CDR1 SEHNR and CDR2 FQNEAQ (reference sequence). Losses at the gene ends were 4 bases for V and 4 bases for J; bases not matched to a gene: 7. The CDR3 spans 15 residues. This CDR3 reads CASSSNTGGRTEAFF. The CDR3 region has the DNA TGTGCCAGCAGCTCGAACACAGGGGGCCGCACTGAAGCTTTCTTT.

This chain links TRBV3-1 with TRBJ2-1, with D perhaps TRBD2 (5 bases). The CDR3 consists of 19 residues. Trimming took off 1 base at V and 0 bases at J, with 19 bases between the two ends. Germline lookup yields CDR1 LGHDT and CDR2 YNNKEL (reference sequence). As DNA, the CDR3 is TGTGCCAGCAGCCAAGTCAGTGAGCGGAAGGTGAACTCCTACAATGAGCAGTTCTTC. Protein sequence: CASSQVSERKVNSYNEQFF.

This clonotype was counted only a few times. This sequence joins TRBV6-2 or TRBV6-3 and TRBJ2-7; perhaps TRBD2 as D (7 bases). The CDR3 consists of 16 residues. V lost 0 bases and J 0 bases, leaving 12 bases between the germline ends. Per germline, CDR1 MNHEY and CDR2 SVGEGT. The CDR3 region is CASSYSGGGSSYEQYF. In DNA, the CDR3 is TGTGCCAGCAGTTACTCCGGCGGGGGCAGCTCCTACGAGCAGTACTTC.

This chain links TRBV7-2 with TRBJ1-5; D is possibly TRBD1 (6 bases). The germline CDR1 and CDR2 sequences are SGHTA and FQGNSA. Trimming took off 5 bases at V and 9 bases at J, with 20 bases between the two ends. This CDR3 contains 15 residues. CDR3 residues: CASSARAGGDLPQHF. The CDR3, as DNA: TGTGCCAGCAGCGCCCGGGCGGGGGGCGATCTGCCCCAGCATTTT. Together with reference TRBV7-2 and TRBJ1-5, the CDR3 gives the full variable domain: GAGVSQSPSNKVTEKGKDVELRCDPISGHTALYWYRQSLGQGLEFLIYFQGNSAPDKSGLPSDRFSAERTGGSVSTLTIQRTQQEDSAVYLCASSARAGGDLPQHFGDGTRLSIL.

With regard to this clonotype: A much larger clone differs from this one at a single base, so this may be a read error. The V call is TRBV29-1, the J call TRBJ2-7; D uncertain. Germline CDR1 SQVTM, CDR2 ANQGSEA. This CDR3 is 14 amino acids long. The CDR3 here is CSIEDVNKANEQYF. DNA for the CDR3: TGCAGCATTGAAGATGTGAACAAGGCCAACGAGCAGTACTTC.

A remark on this clonotype: A junction end diverges from the germline sequence, so it may reflect a read error. V is TRBV12-3 or TRBV12-4 and J is TRBJ1-2, with D unclear. CDR3 length equals 14 residues. The CDR3 is CARRSRVSNYGYTF. CDR3 nucleotides: TGTGCCCGCAGGAGCCGGGTCTCTAACTATGGCTACACCTTC.

V gene TRBV5-1 combines with J gene TRBJ1-4, with D unclear. V lost 0 bases and J lost 8, with 8 bases in between. The CDR3 is made up of 13 amino acids. Per the germline V gene, CDR1 is SGHRS and CDR2 is YFSETQ. The CDR3 is CASSLVTEEKLFF. The CDR3 bases are TGCGCCAGCAGCTTGGTAACTGAGGAAAAACTGTTTTTT.

The chain is built from TRBV29-1 and TRBJ2-2, with 12 bases aligning to TRBD2. In germline, CDR1 is SQVTM, CDR2 ANQGSEA. This CDR3 region has 16 residues. Trimming cost V 7 bases and J 6 bases; bases outside gene matches: 12. CDR3 nucleotide sequence: TGCAGCGCCAAATATACTAGCGGGAGGCGGTCCGGGGAGCTGTTTTTT. It codes for CSAKYTSGRRSGELFF.

The rearrangement joins TRBV14 to TRBJ2-6; D uncertain. Trimming left V 0 bases short and J 9 bases short, with 9 bases between. CDR3 size: 14 residues. Germline CDR1 SGHDN, CDR2 FVKESK. CDR3 nucleotides: TGTGCCAGCAGCCAAGATCCCCTATACAACGTCCTGACTTTC. This encodes CASSQDPLYNVLTF.

This clonotype was seen once. The chain combines TRBV6-5 with TRBJ1-4; TRBD1 is a possible D gene (5 bases). CDR1 is MNHEY and CDR2 is SVGAGI in the germline V gene. The V gene lost 10 bases and the J gene lost 0 bases, with 15 bases spanning the gap. The CDR3 is made up of 15 amino acids. The CDR3 loop reads CATRGKLATNEKLFF. The CDR3 region has the DNA TGTGCCACACGGGGGAAACTCGCAACTAATGAAAAACTGTTTTTT.

The chain uses TRBV25-1 and TRBJ2-3, with D hard to call. Trimming shortened V by 4 bases and J by 5 bases, and 16 bases separated the two germline ends. The germline CDR1 and CDR2 sequences are MGHDK and SYGVNS. This CDR3 has 15 residues. CDR3 DNA: TGTGCCAGCAGTGGGCAGGCCAGTTTTAGAGATACGCAGTATTTT. As protein: CASSGQASFRDTQYF.

The rearrangement links TRBV5-1 to TRBJ2-7; D call uncertain. This CDR3 has 13 amino acids. Trimming took 4 bases from V and 2 from J, leaving 10 bases between them. The germline V gene encodes CDR1 SGHRS and CDR2 YFSETQ. CDR3 nucleotide sequence: TGCGCCAGCAGCCAAGGATTGACCTACGAGCAGTACTTC. Translated: CASSQGLTYEQYF.

In its sample, this clonotype was seen a few times. The DNA for the CDR3 is TGCGCCAGCAGTGAAACAGGACCAGATACGCAGTATTTT. Protein product: CASSETGPDTQYF. V is TRBV10-1 and J is TRBJ2-3; perhaps TRBD1 as D (5 bases). With 3 bases removed from V and 4 bases from J, the gap between germline ends came to 8 bases. This CDR3 comprises 13 residues. Germline assignment: CDR1 WNHNN and CDR2 SYGVQD (reference sequence).

The chain has TRBV6-1 and TRBJ2-1, with no clear D. This CDR3 is 17 amino acids long. Germline V gene lookup returns CDR1 MNHNS and CDR2 SASEGT. Trimming removed 3 bases at V and 0 bases at J, with 15 bases between. The DNA of the CDR3 is TGTGCCAGCAGTGACCCCCTGGCGACCCTCTCCTACAATGAGCAGTTCTTC. Protein product: CASSDPLATLSYNEQFF.

This clonotype appeared many times. The CDR3 sequence: CSVEGNYGYTF. DNA of the CDR3: TGCAGCGTTGAGGGGAACTATGGCTACACCTTC. The chain joins TRBV29-1 to TRBJ1-2; D is uncertain. The V and J ends lost 3 bases and 2 bases respectively, with 4 bases between them. The CDR3 runs 11 residues. Germline V gives CDR1 SQVTM, CDR2 ANQGSEA.